The 2 T cell receptor beta chains listed next were all sequenced from one sample in a study of T-cell memory formation after mild COVID-19. TCRdb called the 5' RACE reads again in MiXCR, with one record for every CDR3 protein. The table lists 280,000 or so distinct CDR3 sequences, 8% to 10% of them singletons. The sequenced sample consisted of PBMCs or a T cell subset sorted from them (not recorded which). The receptor source for this set is a man younger than 35 who had mild COVID-19 (a few samples of this study predate the infection). Cell type and time point are not known.

This chain uses TRBV27 with TRBJ1-2, with a tentative D call TRBD1 (6 bases). The V end was cut by 3 bases, the J end by 2 bases, with 16 bases between. Germline V gene data show CDR1 as MNHEY and CDR2 as SMNVEV (reference sequence). The CDR3 totals 16 residues. In nucleotides, the CDR3 is TGTGCCAGCAGTTTTGACAGGTCCCCTTCGAACTATGGCTACACCTTC. Translating gives CASSFDRSPSNYGYTF.

This clonotype was seen a handful of times. V and J are TRBV29-1 and TRBJ2-3; a possible D gene is TRBD1 (5 bases). This CDR3 contains 15 residues. The germline gives CDR1 SQVTM, CDR2 ANQGSEA. DNA of the CDR3: TGCGGGTTGGGGTGGGGCCTCGGTGGGACAGATACGCAGTATTTT. Its protein product is CGLGWGLGGTDTQYF.